The rows below give T cell receptor beta chains drawn from one sample of a study of T-cell reconstitution after alpha-beta-depleted transplantation in children. TCRdb processed the PCR reads anew with MiXCR; each CDR3 protein has one entry. Among some 240,000 distinct CDR3 sequences, more than 7.5% were seen once, and the ten largest hold around 5%. The input for sequencing was PBMCs from the stem cell graft donor, taken from the stem cell graft. These receptors all come from a human donor who donated a stem cell graft to a child with SCID. CDR3s include the opening cysteine and the closing phenylalanine or tryptophan.

CDR3	V	J
CSAPRGVTEAFF	TRBV20-1	TRBJ1-1
CASTWGQFPYEQYF	TRBV5-1	TRBJ2-7
CASSANGVNTEAFF	TRBV11-3	TRBJ1-1
CASSLSYGGDTEAFF	TRBV27	TRBJ1-1
CASSPTVGATEAFF	TRBV18	TRBJ1-1
CSARRQGRNYGYTF	TRBV20-1	TRBJ1-2
CASIPPSVGEYEAFF	TRBV19	TRBJ1-1
CASSLRASGGLTDTQYF	TRBV7-4	TRBJ2-3
CSAGRLGGEQYF	TRBV20-1	TRBJ2-7
CASSLVQAPGELFF	TRBV5-6	TRBJ2-2
CAMGPGILSRSQYF	TRBV4-2	TRBJ2-5
CASSIDSGRSPLHF	TRBV5-1	TRBJ1-6
CASNTAGGVRAFF	TRBV6-5	TRBJ1-1
CSATNRQGRQPQHF	TRBV20-1	TRBJ1-5
CASSPGRYEKLFF	TRBV3-1	TRBJ1-4
CATSRELAEQETQYF	TRBV24-1	TRBJ2-5
CASSQEGGPTNNEQFF	TRBV4-2	TRBJ2-1
CATKNTGNTGELFF	TRBV24-1	TRBJ2-2
CASSEVGTGVVHGYTF	TRBV25-1	TRBJ1-2
CASTRQGGNTIYF	TRBV2	TRBJ1-3
CASFDGTPGYGYTF	TRBV25-1	TRBJ1-2
CASSAPGGENTEAFF	TRBV28	TRBJ1-1
CAISEKGWNYGYTF	TRBV10-3	TRBJ1-2
CASPTKWGQGTEAFF	TRBV10-2	TRBJ1-1
CASSVATRSGNTIYF	TRBV9	TRBJ1-3
CASSRSPTTGLGNTIYF	TRBV6-5	TRBJ1-3
CASSPPSQGSYGYTF	TRBV18	TRBJ1-2
CATSSLLWGRGYSPLHF	TRBV15	TRBJ1-6
CASSLKPGGSSAEQFF	TRBV7-9	TRBJ2-1
CASSTGRDYGYTF	TRBV12-3/TRBV12-4	TRBJ1-2
CATSDLARSYGYTF	TRBV24-1	TRBJ1-2
CASSVTRGETQYF	TRBV7-3	TRBJ2-5
CASSRAGQGTRNQPQHF	TRBV12-3/TRBV12-4	TRBJ1-5
CASSEQGRTDTQYF	TRBV2	TRBJ2-3
CASRLTPGTRGTGELFF	TRBV12-3/TRBV12-4	TRBJ2-2
CASIPYSEAFF	TRBV7-2	TRBJ1-1
CASSPYNRGPLNTF	TRBV18	TRBJ1-2
CASSQDRSGRSYEQYF	TRBV3-1	TRBJ2-7
CASSLWDSDTEAFF	TRBV7-9	TRBJ1-1
CASFPDRARTGELFF	TRBV18	TRBJ2-2
CASSWLGGPYEQYF	TRBV11-2	TRBJ2-7
CASSYDGGRNSPLHF	TRBV6-5	TRBJ1-6
CASSLQEYNEQFF	TRBV5-1	TRBJ2-1
CASSQPGQGHGYTF	TRBV3-1	TRBJ1-2
CSATPDLFFSSSTDTQYF	TRBV20-1	TRBJ2-3
CASSSLTGANNEKLFF	TRBV5-1	TRBJ1-4
CASSLMGTGETQYF	TRBV5-1	TRBJ2-5